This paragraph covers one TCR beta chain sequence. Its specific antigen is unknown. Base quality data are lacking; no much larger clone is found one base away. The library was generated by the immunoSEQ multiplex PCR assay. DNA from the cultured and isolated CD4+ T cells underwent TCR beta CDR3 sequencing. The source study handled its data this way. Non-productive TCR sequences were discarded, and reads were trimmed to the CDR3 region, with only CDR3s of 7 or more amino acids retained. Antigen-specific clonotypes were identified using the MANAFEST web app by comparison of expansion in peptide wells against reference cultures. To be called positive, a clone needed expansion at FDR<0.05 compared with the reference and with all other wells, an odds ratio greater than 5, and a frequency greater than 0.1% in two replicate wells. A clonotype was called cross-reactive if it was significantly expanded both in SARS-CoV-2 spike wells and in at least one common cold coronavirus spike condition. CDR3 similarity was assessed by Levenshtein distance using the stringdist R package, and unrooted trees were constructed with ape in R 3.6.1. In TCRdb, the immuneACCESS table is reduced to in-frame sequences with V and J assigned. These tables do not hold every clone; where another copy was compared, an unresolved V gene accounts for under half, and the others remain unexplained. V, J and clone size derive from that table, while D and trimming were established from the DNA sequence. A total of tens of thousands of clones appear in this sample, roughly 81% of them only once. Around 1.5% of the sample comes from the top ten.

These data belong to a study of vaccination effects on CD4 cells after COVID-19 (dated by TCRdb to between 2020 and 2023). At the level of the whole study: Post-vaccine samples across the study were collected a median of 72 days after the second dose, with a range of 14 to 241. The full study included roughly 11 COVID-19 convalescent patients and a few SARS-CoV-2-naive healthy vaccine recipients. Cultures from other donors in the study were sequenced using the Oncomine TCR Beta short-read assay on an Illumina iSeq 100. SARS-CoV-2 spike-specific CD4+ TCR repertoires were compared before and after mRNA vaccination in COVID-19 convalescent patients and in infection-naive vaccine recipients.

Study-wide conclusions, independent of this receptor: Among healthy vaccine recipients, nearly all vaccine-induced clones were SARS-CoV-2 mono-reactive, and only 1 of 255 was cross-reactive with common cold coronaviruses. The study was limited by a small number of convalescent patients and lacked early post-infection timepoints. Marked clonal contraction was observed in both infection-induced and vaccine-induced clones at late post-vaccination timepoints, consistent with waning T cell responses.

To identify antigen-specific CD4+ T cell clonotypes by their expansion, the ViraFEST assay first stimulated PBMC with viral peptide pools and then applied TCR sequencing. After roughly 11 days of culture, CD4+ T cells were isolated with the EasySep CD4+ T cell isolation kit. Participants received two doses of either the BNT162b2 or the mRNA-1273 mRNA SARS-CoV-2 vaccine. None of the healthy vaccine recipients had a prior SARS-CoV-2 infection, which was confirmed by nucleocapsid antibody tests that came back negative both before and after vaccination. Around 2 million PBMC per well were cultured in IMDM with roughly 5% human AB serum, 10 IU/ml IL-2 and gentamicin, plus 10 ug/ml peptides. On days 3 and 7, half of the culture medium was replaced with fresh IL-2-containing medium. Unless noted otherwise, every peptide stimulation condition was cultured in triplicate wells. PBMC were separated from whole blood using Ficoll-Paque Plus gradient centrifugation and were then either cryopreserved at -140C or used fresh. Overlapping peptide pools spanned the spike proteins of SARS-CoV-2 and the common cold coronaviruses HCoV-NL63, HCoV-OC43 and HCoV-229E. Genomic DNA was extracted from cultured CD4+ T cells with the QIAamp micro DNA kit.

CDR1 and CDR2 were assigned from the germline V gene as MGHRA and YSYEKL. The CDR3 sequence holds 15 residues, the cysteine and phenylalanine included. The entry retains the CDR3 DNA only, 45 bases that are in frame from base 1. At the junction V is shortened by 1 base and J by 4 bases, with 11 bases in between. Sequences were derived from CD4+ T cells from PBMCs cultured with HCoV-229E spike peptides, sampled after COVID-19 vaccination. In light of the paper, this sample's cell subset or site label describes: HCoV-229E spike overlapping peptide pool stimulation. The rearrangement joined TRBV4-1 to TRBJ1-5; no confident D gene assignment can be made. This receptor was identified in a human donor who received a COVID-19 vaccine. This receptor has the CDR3 CASSQVVSANQPQHF. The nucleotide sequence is TGCGCCAGCAGCCAAGTGGTGTCAGCTAATCAGCCCCAGCATTTT.